Following are 15 T cell receptor beta chains from one sample sequenced in a study of blood T cells in healthy people across ages. With a J-beta primer mix and a sample-barcoded 5' primer, a second PCR ran about 7 to 12 cycles. One entry per CDR3 protein, called by TCRdb with MiXCR from the 5' RACE reads. The sample lists about 640,000 distinct CDR3 sequences, roughly three fifths occurring once. Sequencing input: blood. Receptors originate from a man between 60 and 75 years old in good health.

The chain has TRBV6-6 and TRBJ1-6; a weak D match, TRBD1 (6 bases). CDR1 MNHNY and CDR2 SVGAGI come from the germline V gene (reference sequence). Trimming left V 8 bases short and J 8 bases short, with 16 bases between. The CDR3 runs to 14 residues. CDR3 nucleotides: TGTGCCAGCGCGGTTGAACAGGGTGATTCACCCCTCCACTTT. It encodes CASAVEQGDSPLHF.

The V call is TRBV7-6, the J call TRBJ1-6; 7 bases align to TRBD1. The CDR3 loop spans 15 amino acids. CDR1 and CDR2 (germline): SGHVS, FNYEAQ. The J segment lost 8 bases and the V segment lost 5 bases, leaving 9 bases of the junction unmatched. This chain's CDR3 is CASSRRTGLDSPLHF. CDR3 DNA sequence: TGTGCCAGCAGCCGAAGGACAGGTCTAGATTCACCCCTCCACTTT.

This chain joins TRBV9 and TRBJ2-3, with 8 bases lining up with TRBD2. This CDR3 contains 18 residues. Unmatched junction bases numbered 13, after V lost 4 bases and J lost 0 bases. Germline-derived CDR1 and CDR2 are SGDLS and YYNGEE. CDR3 DNA: TGTGCCAGCAGCCTACCTACCTTCGGGAGGGCTAGCACAGATACGCAGTATTTT. This encodes CASSLPTFGRASTDTQYF.

The chain has TRBV27 and TRBJ2-5; D possibly corresponds to TRBD1 (6 bases). V gave up 7 bases and J gave up 7 bases, with 16 bases separating them. Per the germline V gene, CDR1 is MNHEY and CDR2 is SMNVEV (reference sequence). CDR3 length: 13 residues. In DNA form, the CDR3 reads TGTGCCAGCACGGACAGTCGACGGGGGACCCAGTACTTC. Its translation: CASTDSRRGTQYF.

The rearrangement uses TRBV7-9 and TRBJ1-2; no firm D call. The V and J ends lost 4 bases and 6 bases respectively, with 15 bases between them. Germline assignment: CDR1 SEHNR and CDR2 FQNEAQ (reference sequence). This CDR3 has 14 residues. As DNA, the CDR3 is TGTGCCAGCAGCTCCCATCGAGGGTATGATGGCTACACCTTC. Amino acid sequence: CASSSHRGYDGYTF. Based on the CDR3 plus reference TRBV7-9 and TRBJ1-2, the full variable domain is DTGVSQNPRHKITKRGQNVTFRCDPISEHNRLYWYRQTLGQGPEFLTYFQNEAQLEKSRLLSDRFSAERPKGSFSTLEIQRTEQGDSAMYLCASSSHRGYDGYTFGSGTRLTVV.

This chain connects TRBV5-1 to TRBJ1-1; D is unresolved. This CDR3 is 14 amino acids long. The V gene lost 4 bases and the J gene lost 4 bases, with 14 bases spanning the gap. The germline CDR1 and CDR2 sequences are SGHRS and YFSETQ. The chain's CDR3 is CASSEGLVSTEAFF. CDR3 DNA sequence: TGCGCCAGCAGCGAGGGCTTAGTGAGCACTGAAGCTTTCTTT. The entire variable domain, with the rest obtained from reference TRBV5-1 and TRBJ1-1, is as follows: KAGVTQTPRYLIKTRGQQVTLSCSPISGHRSVSWYQQTPGQGLQFLFEYFSETQRNKGNFPGRFSGRQFSNSRSEMNVSTLELGDSALYLCASSEGLVSTEAFFGQGTRLTVV.

This clonotype was seen once. The rearrangement uses TRBV11-1 and TRBJ2-1, with D uncertain. CDR3 length: 13 residues. Germline-derived CDR1 and CDR2 are SGHAT and FQDESV (reference sequence). V dropped 11 bases and J dropped 4 bases, with 15 bases sitting between them. The CDR3 spells CASVGGSYNEQFF. The CDR3 DNA is TGTGCCTCGGTAGGCGGTTCATACAATGAGCAGTTCTTC.

This clonotype was detected only once. The chain combines TRBV7-2 with TRBJ2-5; 7 bases align to TRBD2. Unmatched junction bases numbered 12, after V lost 10 bases and J lost 1 base. The CDR3 is 15 residues long. Looked up from germline, CDR1 is SGHTA and CDR2 is FQGNSA. This CDR3 is CATTWRGNLQETQYF. CDR3 nucleotide sequence: TGTGCCACGACGTGGCGGGGGAATCTCCAAGAGACCCAGTACTTC.

The rearrangement uses TRBV2 and TRBJ2-7; 9 positions agree with TRBD2. V lost 6 bases to trimming and J lost 2 bases; unmatched junction nucleotides: 8. The CDR3 has 15 amino acids. Germline V gives CDR1 SNHLY, CDR2 FYNNEI. The CDR3 spells CASRAIAGAPYEQYF. For the CDR3, the DNA is TGTGCCAGCAGGGCCATAGCGGGGGCCCCCTACGAGCAGTACTTC.

The gene calls are TRBV20-1 and TRBJ2-7; 12 nucleotides line up with TRBD2. Unmatched junction bases numbered 2, after V lost 4 bases and J lost 1 base. The germline gives CDR1 DFQATT, CDR2 SNEGSKA (reference sequence). The CDR3 has 14 amino acids. DNA for the CDR3: TGCAGTGCTACTAGCGGGGGGGTTTCCTACGAGCAGTACTTC. It is translated as CSATSGGVSYEQYF.

This chain links TRBV20-1 with TRBJ2-1, with TRBD1 matching 7 bases. The CDR3 runs to 13 residues. Losses at the gene ends were 4 bases for V and 1 base for J; bases not matched to a gene: 1. Germline V gene sequence: CDR1 DFQATT, CDR2 SNEGSKA (reference sequence). CDR3 region: CSATRGSYNEQFF. The CDR3 coding sequence is TGCAGTGCTACCAGGGGGTCCTACAATGAGCAGTTCTTC.

This chain joins TRBV4-1 and TRBJ1-1; unclear D gene. The CDR3 totals 16 residues. The germline CDR1 and CDR2 sequences are MGHRA and YSYEKL. Trimming left V 1 base short and J 4 bases short, with 16 bases between. The CDR3 protein is CASSQVQRDSGTEAFF. The DNA for the CDR3 is TGCGCCAGCAGCCAAGTCCAGAGGGATTCGGGCACTGAAGCTTTCTTT.

A few counts support this clonotype. The gene calls are TRBV10-3 and TRBJ1-2; D unresolved. This CDR3 contains 15 residues. The V gene lost 0 bases and the J gene lost 2 bases, with 10 bases spanning the gap. Looked up from germline, CDR1 is ENHRY and CDR2 is SYGVKD. The CDR3 protein is CAISESERMNYGYTF. In DNA form, the CDR3 reads TGTGCCATCAGTGAGTCGGAACGGATGAACTATGGCTACACCTTC.

This sequence joins TRBV5-6 and TRBJ2-1, with TRBD2 matching over 7 bases. The CDR3 extends over 17 amino acids. CDR1 SGHDT and CDR2 YYEEEE come from the germline V gene. V dropped 0 bases and J dropped 2; count of bases not matched to a gene: 8. CDR3 protein: CASSLVSGGMTYNEQFF. The DNA of the CDR3 is TGTGCCAGCAGCTTGGTCTCCGGGGGGATGACCTACAATGAGCAGTTCTTC. The variable domain in full, completed from reference TRBV5-6 and TRBJ2-1, reads DAGVTQSPTHLIKTRGQQVTLRCSPKSGHDTVSWYQQALGQGPQFIFQYYEEEERQRGNFPDRFSGHQFPNYSSELNVNALLLGDSALYLCASSLVSGGMTYNEQFFGPGTRLTVL.

The chain carries TRBV3-1 and TRBJ1-6, with D tentatively TRBD1 (5 bases). Germline CDR1 reads LGHDT; CDR2 reads YNNKEL (reference sequence). Trimming took 1 base from V and 8 from J, leaving 9 bases between them. The CDR3 totals 14 residues. This chain's CDR3 is CASSQVQGDSPLHF. The CDR3 region has the DNA TGTGCCAGCAGCCAAGTTCAGGGAGATTCACCCCTCCACTTT.